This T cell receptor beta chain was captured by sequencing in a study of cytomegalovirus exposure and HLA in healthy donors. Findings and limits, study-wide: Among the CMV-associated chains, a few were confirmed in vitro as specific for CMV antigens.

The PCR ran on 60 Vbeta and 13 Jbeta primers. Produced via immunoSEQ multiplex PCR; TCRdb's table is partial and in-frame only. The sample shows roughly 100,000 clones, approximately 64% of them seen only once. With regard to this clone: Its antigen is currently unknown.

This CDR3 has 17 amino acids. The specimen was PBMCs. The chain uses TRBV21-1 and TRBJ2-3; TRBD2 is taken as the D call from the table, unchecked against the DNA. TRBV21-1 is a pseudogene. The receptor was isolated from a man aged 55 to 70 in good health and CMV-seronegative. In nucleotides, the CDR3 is TGTGCCAGCAGCAAAGGCCCCACTAGCGGGAGCGCAGATACGCAGTATTTT. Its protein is CASSKGPTSGSADTQYF.